The source of this TCR beta chain is a study of blood T cells in healthy people across ages. The authors ran a second PCR of roughly 6 to 12 cycles using a sample-barcoded 5' primer and a J-beta primer mix. Every cDNA molecule bore a tag from a template-switch adaptor containing 12 random nucleotides. Per sample, CDR3-containing paired-end reads numbered at least 3 million. TCRdb re-analysed the 5' RACE reads in MiXCR, keeping a single row per CDR3 protein. The data show 650,000 to 900,000 distinct CDR3 sequences, with under 80% seen just once and 25% to 35% held by the top ten. Regarding the study as a whole: TCR beta diversity per million T cells fell roughly linearly with age.

Germline CDR1 reads SEHNR; CDR2 reads FQNEAQ (reference sequence). Trimming pared 8 bases from V and 0 bases from J, leaving 14 bases between. The CDR3 sequence is 14 residues long. Samples had at least 6.5 million PBMCs isolated from them. With respect to this clonotype: The target antigen is unknown.

V is TRBV7-9 and J is TRBJ2-7; TRBD1 or TRBD2 may be the D gene (5 bases each). The sample consisted of blood. This TCR derives from a man younger than 40 in good health. CDR3 DNA: TGTGCCAGCTGCCGGGACGCCCACTCCTACGAGCAGTACTTC. This sequence encodes CASCRDAHSYEQYF.